The entry that follows covers one TCR beta chain sequence. Its antigen is unidentified. The sample originates from a study of T cell responses to AZD1222 COVID-19 vaccine. Turning to the study itself: Second-dose schedules of about 4 or about 12 weeks were combined. Overall study results and limits: Repertoires were obtained solely post-peak T cell response.

Trimming took 3 bases from V and 5 from J; bases not matched to a gene: 7. There are 15 residues in the CDR3. Germline CDR1 is MGHDK and CDR2 is SYGVNS. Libraries were prepared by immunoSEQ multiplex PCR; TCRdb keeps only in-frame clonotypes and omits some of them. The repertoire holds 150,000 to 200,000 clones, about 92% seen once, with less than 11% in the top ten. The TCR was taken from an adult in good health. Sequencing was performed on peripheral blood, taken on day 0 of AZD1222 vaccination. This rearrangement joins TRBV25-1 to TRBJ2-1; 7 nucleotides agree with TRBD2. The CDR3 sequence: CASSDEILANNEQFF. CDR3 coding DNA: TGTGCCAGCAGTGACGAGATACTAGCGAACAATGAGCAGTTCTTC.